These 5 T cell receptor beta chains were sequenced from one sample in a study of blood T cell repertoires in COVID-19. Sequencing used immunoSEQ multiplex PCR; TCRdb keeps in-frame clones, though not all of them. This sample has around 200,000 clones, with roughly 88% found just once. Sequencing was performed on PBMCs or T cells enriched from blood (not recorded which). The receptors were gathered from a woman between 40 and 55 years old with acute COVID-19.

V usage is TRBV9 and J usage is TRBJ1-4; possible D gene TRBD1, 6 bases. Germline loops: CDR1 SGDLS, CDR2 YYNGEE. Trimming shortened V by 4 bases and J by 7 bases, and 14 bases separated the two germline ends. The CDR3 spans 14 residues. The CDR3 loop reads CASSQTGTSEKLFF. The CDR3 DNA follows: TGTGCCAGCAGCCAAACAGGGACGTCTGAAAAACTGTTTTTT.

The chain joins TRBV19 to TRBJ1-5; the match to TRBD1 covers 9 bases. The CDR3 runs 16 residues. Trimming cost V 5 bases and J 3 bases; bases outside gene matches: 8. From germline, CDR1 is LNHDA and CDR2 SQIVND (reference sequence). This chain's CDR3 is CASSPPTGGTNQPQHF. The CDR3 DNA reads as TGTGCCAGTAGTCCCCCGACAGGGGGTACCAATCAGCCCCAGCATTTT.

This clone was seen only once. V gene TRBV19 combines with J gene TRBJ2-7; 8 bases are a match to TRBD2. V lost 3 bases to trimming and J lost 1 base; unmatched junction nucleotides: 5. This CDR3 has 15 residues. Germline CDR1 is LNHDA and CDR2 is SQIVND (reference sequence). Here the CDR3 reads CASSMIAGLSYEQYF. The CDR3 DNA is TGTGCCAGTAGTATGATAGCGGGGCTTTCCTACGAGCAGTACTTC.

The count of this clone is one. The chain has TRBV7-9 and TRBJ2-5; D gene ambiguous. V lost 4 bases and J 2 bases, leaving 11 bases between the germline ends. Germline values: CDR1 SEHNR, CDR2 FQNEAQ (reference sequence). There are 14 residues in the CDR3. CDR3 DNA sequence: TGTGCCAGCAGCTCCCTCTTACAGCAAGAGACCCAGTACTTC. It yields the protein CASSSLLQQETQYF.

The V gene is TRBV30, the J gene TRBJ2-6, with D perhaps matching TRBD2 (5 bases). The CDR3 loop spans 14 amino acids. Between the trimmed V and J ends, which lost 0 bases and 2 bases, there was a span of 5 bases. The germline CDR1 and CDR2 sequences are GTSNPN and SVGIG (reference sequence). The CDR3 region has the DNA TGTGCCTGGAGTGTACTAGCTGGGGCCAACGTCCTGACTTTC. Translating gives CAWSVLAGANVLTF.